The entry below describes one T cell receptor beta chain. The antigen remains undetermined. With V trimmed by 4 bases and J by 5 bases, 7 bases remained unmatched. Germline CDR1 is SGHTA and CDR2 is FQGNSA. CDR3 length: 15 amino acids. This sample was taken from a study of cytomegalovirus exposure and HLA in healthy donors. General study findings and limits: Because they were indistinguishable, some V segments, including TRBV6-2 and TRBV6-3, were excluded. Compared with the roughly 700-donor mean, an Asian-associated ancestry cluster reportedly had fewer N-insertions, according to a later analysis. Within an earlier analysis, most TCR beta V segments proved productive either about 87% or about 30% of the time.

The PCR had 60 Vbeta and 13 Jbeta primers. Sequenced by immunoSEQ multiplex PCR; TCRdb stores in-frame clones only, minus some. The sample yields 100,000 or so clones, 75% to 85% seen once. The sample was PBMCs. The J gene is TRBJ2-1, the V gene TRBV7-2, with TRBD1 identical over 8 bases. The receptor was derived from a woman aged 35 to 49 in good health and CMV-seronegative. CDR3 DNA sequence: TGTGCCAGCAGCTCCCAGGGGGCGCGCAACAATGAGCAGTTCTTC. Translation: CASSSQGARNNEQFF.